The 8 T cell receptor beta chains below were found in one sample sequenced in a study of blood T cell repertoires in COVID-19. The assay was immunoSEQ multiplex PCR, and TCRdb's table has in-frame clones only and misses some. The data show about 150,000 clones, with 84% seen just once and about 5% held by the top ten. Sequenced material: peripheral blood. The receptors here all came from a human donor in a cohort sampled during active COVID-19.

The genes are TRBV19 and TRBJ2-2; 11 bases align to TRBD1. Germline V CDR1 and CDR2: LNHDA, SQIVND (reference sequence). This CDR3 is 15 amino acids long. The V segment lost 4 bases and the J segment 5 bases; nucleotides outside the gene matches: 3. The CDR3 sequence is CASSTRDRGTGELFF. As DNA, the CDR3 is TGTGCCAGTAGTACTCGGGACAGGGGGACCGGGGAGCTGTTTTTT.

The chain links TRBV19 to TRBJ1-1; 7 bases align to TRBD1. J lost 0 bases, V lost 3 bases, and 7 bases had no gene match. Germline assignment: CDR1 LNHDA and CDR2 SQIVND (reference sequence). The CDR3 is made up of 16 amino acids. The CDR3 is CASSIRGPSMNTEAFF. CDR3 DNA sequence: TGTGCCAGTAGTATTAGGGGGCCCAGCATGAACACTGAAGCTTTCTTT.

The chain carries TRBV19 and TRBJ1-2, with TRBD1 identical over 7 bases. Germline CDR1 and CDR2: LNHDA and SQIVND (reference sequence). The CDR3 covers 17 residues. The V and J ends lost 0 bases and 4 bases, in that order; junction bases with no gene match: 11. CDR3 nucleotides: TGTGCCAGTAGTATAGATTTCGCAGGGGGTTACCTCTATGGCTACACCTTC. Protein: CASSIDFAGGYLYGYTF.

This chain uses TRBV18 with TRBJ2-2; TRBD1 agrees at 8 bases. This CDR3 is 14 amino acids long. V shed 5 bases and J 7 bases; nucleotides not matched to a gene: 6. Germline V gene sequence: CDR1 KGHSH, CDR2 LQKENI. The CDR3 loop is CASSSGQGRGELFF. The CDR3 nucleotides read TGTGCCAGCTCATCCGGACAGGGCCGCGGGGAGCTGTTTTTT.

This clone has more than one count but fewer than ten. The genes are TRBV5-1 and TRBJ2-2; no clear D. The CDR3 has 14 amino acids. Trimming left V 0 bases short and J 1 base short, with 4 bases between. Germline V gene lookup returns CDR1 SGHRS and CDR2 YFSETQ. CDR3 residues: CASSLALNTGELFF. The CDR3 DNA reads as TGCGCCAGCAGCTTGGCCCTGAACACCGGGGAGCTGTTTTTT.

This chain uses TRBV2 with TRBJ1-4; 10 bases align to TRBD1. Looked up from germline, CDR1 is SNHLY and CDR2 is FYNNEI. V gave up 5 bases and J gave up 8 bases; unmatched junction bases: 11. CDR3 length: 16 residues. The CDR3 protein is CASSSPRDRGGEKLFF. Written as DNA, the CDR3 is TGTGCCAGCAGTAGCCCAAGGGACAGGGGTGGAGAAAAACTGTTTTTT.

In this sample, this clone turned up once. The chain combines TRBV5-5 with TRBJ2-4; D possibly corresponds to TRBD1 (6 bases). Germline assignment: CDR1 SGHKS and CDR2 YYEKEE (reference sequence). The length of the CDR3 is 14 residues. The V gene lost 0 bases and the J gene lost 11 bases, with 15 bases spanning the gap. The CDR3 region is CASSLALEGGVQYF. In DNA form, the CDR3 reads TGTGCCAGCAGCTTGGCCTTAGAAGGGGGTGTTCAGTACTTC.

This clone was seen a single time. The J gene is TRBJ2-1, the V gene TRBV18; the match to TRBD1 covers 8 bases. In germline, CDR1 is KGHSH, CDR2 LQKENI. V trimming: 7 bases; J trimming: 0 bases; junction bases outside the gene matches: 8. This CDR3 has 16 amino acids. Written as DNA, the CDR3 is TGTGCCAGCTGGCCGGGACAGGTGAGCTCCTACAATGAGCAGTTCTTC. It specifies CASWPGQVSSYNEQFF.